This TCR beta chain was sequenced during a study of T cell responses to AZD1222 COVID-19 vaccine. Study-wide results and caveats: Close to half of spike-specific TCRs reportedly recognize unmutated variant regions. Scientists sampled the repertoires only once the peak T cell response had passed.

J was trimmed by 2 bases and V by 2 bases; bases with no gene match: 5. This CDR3 has 16 residues. Germline loops: CDR1 MNHEY, CDR2 SMNVEV (reference sequence). As regards this clone: Its antigen remains unidentified.

The repertoire was sequenced with immunoSEQ multiplex PCR; TCRdb's copy has only in-frame clones and lacks some. The data show approximately 110,000 clones, with approximately 83% seen just once and roughly 9% held by the top ten. The source is an adult in good health. This specimen consisted of peripheral blood, obtained on day 0 of AZD1222 vaccination. The chain joins TRBV27 to TRBJ2-7, with 11 bases fitting TRBD2. CDR3 DNA sequence: TGTGCCAGCAGTTTACCTACTAGCGGGGGAACCTACGAGCAGTACTTC. It is translated as CASSLPTSGGTYEQYF.